Shown below are 18 T cell receptor beta chains from a single sample sequenced in a study of CD8+CD57+ T cells in acquired aplastic anemia. It was patients with CD8+CD57+ cell expansion by flow cytometry who were chosen for sequencing. Genomic DNA provided the template from which TCR beta VDJ and CDR3 profiles were obtained. Via MiXCR, TCRdb re-called the reads, giving one row per CDR3 protein. Of 160,000 or so distinct CDR3 sequences in the sample, less than 60% were seen once. Specimen: sorted CD4+, CD8+, or CD8+CD57+ T cells (not recorded which) from PBMCs. These receptor sequences come from a human donor with aplastic anemia.

The chain joins TRBV5-1 to TRBJ1-1; a possible D gene is TRBD1 (5 bases). The CDR3 extends over 15 amino acids. Germline values: CDR1 SGHRS, CDR2 YFSETQ. Trimming pared 0 bases from V and 1 base from J, leaving 10 bases between. CDR3 sequence: CASSLGFQGNTEAFF. The CDR3 bases are TGCGCCAGCAGCTTGGGTTTTCAGGGGAACACTGAAGCTTTCTTT.

This chain joins TRBV10-3 and TRBJ2-1, with 9 nucleotides matching TRBD1. CDR1 and CDR2 (germline): ENHRY, SYGVKD. The CDR3 loop spans 16 amino acids. J gave up 4 bases and V 1 base, and 5 bases lay outside the gene matches. The CDR3 is CAISEWTGAEYNEQFF. In nucleotides, the CDR3 is TGTGCCATCAGTGAGTGGACAGGGGCTGAGTACAATGAGCAGTTCTTC.

This clonotype was found many times. The chain uses TRBV11-2 and TRBJ1-6; 7 nucleotides align to TRBD1. Losses at the gene ends were 7 bases for V and 6 bases for J; bases not matched to a gene: 12. This CDR3 contains 16 residues. Per the germline V gene, CDR1 is SGHAT and CDR2 is FQNNGV. For the CDR3, the DNA is TGTGCCAGCACTTCGGTGTCGGGACAGATTAATTCACCCCTCCACTTT. Its protein is CASTSVSGQINSPLHF.

This clonotype has a count of ten or more. J is TRBJ2-7 and V is TRBV7-8, with D hard to call. Germline lookup yields CDR1 SGHVS and CDR2 FQNEAQ. This CDR3 has 14 amino acids. Trimming took off 1 base at V and 4 bases at J, with 11 bases between the two ends. The CDR3 coding sequence is TGTGCCAGCAGCTTAGGTGGGTGGGAATACGAGCAGTACTTC. It codes for CASSLGGWEYEQYF.

The rearrangement uses TRBV18 and TRBJ2-7, with no clear D. V dropped 1 base and J dropped 6 bases, with 22 bases sitting between them. The CDR3 covers 17 residues. Germline lookup yields CDR1 KGHSH and CDR2 LQKENI. This CDR3 reads CASSPLGSSPWDGEQYF. The CDR3 nucleotides are TGTGCCAGCTCACCACTCGGGTCCTCCCCCTGGGATGGCGAGCAGTACTTC.

This clonotype has ten or more counts. This chain joins TRBV10-2 and TRBJ2-1; weak D call: TRBD2 (6 bases). Germline lookup yields CDR1 WSHSY and CDR2 SAAADI. This CDR3 is 13 amino acids long. Trimming pared 6 bases from V and 4 bases from J, leaving 10 bases between. CDR3 nucleotide sequence: TGCGCCAGCAGATCGGGGAGGTACAATGAGCAGTTCTTC. This codes for CASRSGRYNEQFF.

The sample holds many counts of this clonotype. J is TRBJ1-1 and V is TRBV7-2, with D perhaps matching TRBD1 (5 bases). The CDR3 covers 13 residues. V was cut by 0 bases and J by 7 bases, with 9 bases left in between. CDR1 SGHTA and CDR2 FQGNSA come from the germline V gene. DNA for the CDR3: TGTGCCAGCAGCTTAGCCCAGGGACTTGAAGCTTTCTTT. It specifies CASSLAQGLEAFF. Full variable domain (rest looked up from reference TRBV7-2 and TRBJ1-1): GAGVSQSPSNKVTEKGKDVELRCDPISGHTALYWYRQSLGQGLEFLIYFQGNSAPDKSGLPSDRFSAERTGGSVSTLTIQRTQQEDSAVYLCASSLAQGLEAFFGQGTRLTVV.

This clonotype was observed at least ten times. This sequence joins TRBV20-1 and TRBJ2-5; 8 positions agree with TRBD2. The CDR3 contains 16 residues. CDR1 is DFQATT, CDR2 SNEGSKA, per germline (reference sequence). The ends lost 6 bases at V and 4 bases at J; junction bases unmatched: 16. The CDR3 DNA sequence: TGCAGTGCCCAAAGGGCGGGGGGCAGTAATGGAGAGACCCAGTACTTC. This encodes CSAQRAGGSNGETQYF.

As concerns this clonotype: Compared with germline, one end of the junction differs, possibly owing to a read error. V and J are TRBV25-1 and TRBJ1-2, with a possible D match to TRBD1 (5 bases). The CDR3 contains 13 residues. Germline CDR1 and CDR2: MGHDK and SYGVNS. The CDR3 region has the DNA TGTGCCAGCAGTGAGGGACCTAACTATGTCTACACCTTC. Translation gives CASSEGPNYVYTF.

This clonotype was detected many times. J is TRBJ1-1 and V is TRBV20-1, with D unclear. The V and J ends lost 0 bases and 4 bases respectively, with 12 bases between them. The CDR3 contains 14 residues. Germline lookup yields CDR1 DFQATT and CDR2 SNEGSKA (reference sequence). The CDR3 protein is CSARDRLKSTEAFF. In DNA form, the CDR3 reads TGCAGTGCTAGAGATCGGCTGAAGAGCACTGAAGCTTTCTTT.

This clonotype was detected only once. A junction boundary mismatches the germline segment, possibly from a read error. The chain carries TRBV11-1 and TRBJ2-5, with 12 bases fitting TRBD2. The germline gives CDR1 SGHAT, CDR2 FQDESV (reference sequence). The CDR3 contains 15 residues. The CDR3 DNA sequence: TGTGCCGGCAGCGTGGGACTAGCGGGCCAAGAGACCCAGTACTTC. Translating it yields CAGSVGLAGQETQYF.

The sample holds one count of this clonotype. V usage is TRBV4-3 and J usage is TRBJ1-1, with unresolved D. Germline CDR1 is LGHNA and CDR2 is YSLEER. The CDR3 is 13 amino acids. Trimming stripped 0 bases from V and 5 bases from J, with 7 bases between. CDR3 in DNA: TGCGCCAGCAGCCAAGAAGGAGGAACTGAAGCTTTCTTT. Translating gives CASSQEGGTEAFF.

This clonotype was observed a few times. V and J are TRBV3-1 and TRBJ2-1, with D tentatively TRBD1 or TRBD2 (5 bases each). The CDR3 totals 14 residues. With 4 bases removed from V and 9 bases from J, the gap between germline ends came to 16 bases. The germline V gene has CDR1 LGHDT and CDR2 YNNKEL (reference sequence). CDR3 region: CASSPRREGLEQFF. In nucleotides, the CDR3 is TGTGCCAGCAGCCCACGTAGAGAGGGGCTTGAGCAGTTCTTC.

There are many counts of this clonotype. The V and J genes are TRBV20-1 and TRBJ1-2; TRBD1 agrees at 7 bases. This CDR3 is 14 amino acids long. V lost 5 bases, J lost 4 bases, and 10 bases stayed unmatched. Germline CDR1 and CDR2: DFQATT and SNEGSKA (reference sequence). CDR3 DNA sequence: TGCAGTGCTCCGTGGGAGGGGGCTAGCTATGGCTACACCTTC. Encoded protein: CSAPWEGASYGYTF.

The genes are TRBV5-5 and TRBJ1-2; 9 bases agree with TRBD1. Unmatched junction bases numbered 7, after V lost 4 bases and J lost 6 bases. Germline V gene sequence: CDR1 SGHKS, CDR2 YYEKEE (reference sequence). The CDR3 length is 14 residues. The CDR3 protein is CASSGWGQGDGYTF. The DNA of the CDR3 is TGTGCCAGCAGCGGGTGGGGACAGGGAGATGGCTACACCTTC. Looking up the rest from reference TRBV5-5 and TRBJ1-2 gives the full variable domain: DAGVTQSPTHLIKTRGQQVTLRCSPISGHKSVSWYQQVLGQGPQFIFQYYEKEERGRGNFPDRFSARQFPNYSSELNVNALLLGDSALYLCASSGWGQGDGYTFGSGTRLTVV.

As DNA, the CDR3 is TGTGCCTTAAAGACAGGGGAGACCGGGGAGCTGTTTTTT. It yields the protein CALKTGETGELFF. The chain couples TRBV6-4 to TRBJ2-2; 8 positions match TRBD1. The J segment lost 5 bases and the V segment lost 11 bases, leaving 7 bases of the junction unmatched. The V gene's germline CDR1 is MRHNA and CDR2 SNTAGT. The CDR3 is 13 amino acids.

This clonotype was seen ten or more times. V gene TRBV14 combines with J gene TRBJ2-3; 10 bases match TRBD2. This CDR3 is built from 17 residues. The V segment lost 4 bases and the J segment 4 bases; nucleotides outside the gene matches: 11. The V gene's germline CDR1 is SGHDN and CDR2 FVKESK. The CDR3 here is CASSPTPPGLASDTQYF. The CDR3 DNA reads as TGTGCCAGCAGCCCAACCCCACCGGGACTAGCGTCAGATACGCAGTATTTT.

V and J are TRBV7-6 and TRBJ2-7, with TRBD1 as a possible D gene (5 bases). The germline gives CDR1 SGHVS, CDR2 FNYEAQ. CDR3 length: 15 amino acids. V was cut by 1 base and J by 2 bases, with 12 bases left in between. The CDR3 nucleotides are TGTGCCAGCAGCTTAGAGGGGATGGGGACCTACGAGCAGTACTTC. It specifies CASSLEGMGTYEQYF.